The 25 T cell receptor beta chains below all came from one sample that was sequenced in a study of response to subunit inactivated influenza vaccine. Each CDR3 protein gets one entry after TCRdb re-called the RT-PCR reads with MiXCR. The sample includes about 480,000 distinct CDR3 sequences, about an eighth seen only once; the top ten take around 13%. This sample comprised PBMCs from blood, obtained roughly 45 days after vaccination. These receptors were obtained from a man aged 45-65 years who received an inactivated influenza vaccine.

This clonotype occurred a few times. The chain joins TRBV14 to TRBJ2-5, with a possible D match to TRBD2 (7 bases). The CDR3 spans 17 residues. Between the trimmed V and J ends, which lost 0 bases and 4 bases, there was a span of 18 bases. CDR1 and CDR2 (germline): SGHDN, FVKESK. The CDR3 reads CASSQDPYREGSETQYF. CDR3 coding DNA: TGTGCCAGCAGCCAAGATCCGTACAGGGAGGGTTCAGAGACCCAGTACTTC. Full variable domain (rest looked up from reference TRBV14 and TRBJ2-5): EAGVTQFPSHSVIEKGQTVTLRCDPISGHDNLYWYRRVMGKEIKFLLHFVKESKQDESGMPNNRFLAERTGGTYSTLKVQPAELEDSGVYFCASSQDPYREGSETQYFGPGTRLLVL.

Notes on this clonotype: A read error may explain this, as a much larger clone is one base away. The chain combines TRBV20-1 with TRBJ1-5; TRBD1 matches at 7 bases. CDR3 length: 13 amino acids. CDR1 and CDR2 (germline): DFQATT, SNEGSKA (reference sequence). The CDR3, as DNA: TGCGGTGCTAGTGGTACAGGGGATCAGCCCCAGCATTTT. As protein: CGASGTGDQPQHF.

This chain joins TRBV7-3 and TRBJ2-2; TRBD1 aligns across 8 bases. CDR3 length: 20 residues. J lost 0 bases, V lost 1 base, and 13 bases had no gene match. In germline, CDR1 is SGHTA, CDR2 FQGTGA. The CDR3 protein is CASSLMAQGARIPNTGELFF. The CDR3 DNA reads as TGTGCCAGCAGCTTAATGGCTCAGGGGGCCCGAATACCGAACACCGGGGAGCTGTTTTTT.

This clonotype was observed a handful of times. V usage is TRBV24-1 and J usage is TRBJ1-5; D unresolved. The CDR3 totals 13 residues. The germline V and J ends were trimmed by 6 bases and 3 bases, with 8 bases remaining between them. Germline V gene sequence: CDR1 KGHDR, CDR2 SFDVKD. CDR3 nucleotide sequence: TGTGCCACCAGTCAAGTGGACAATCAGCCCCAGCATTTT. It specifies CATSQVDNQPQHF.

The chain links TRBV2 to TRBJ2-2; D ambiguous. With 7 bases removed from V and 3 bases from J, the gap between germline ends came to 12 bases. The CDR3 length is 14 residues. Germline V gene sequence: CDR1 SNHLY, CDR2 FYNNEI. CDR3 region: CASKTNSHTGELFF. DNA of the CDR3: TGTGCCAGCAAAACCAACAGCCACACCGGGGAGCTGTTTTTT. The entire variable domain, with the rest obtained from reference TRBV2 and TRBJ2-2, is as follows: EPEVTQTPSHQVTQMGQEVILRCVPISNHLYFYWYRQILGQKVEFLVSFYNNEISEKSEIFDDQFSVERPDGSNFTLKIRSTKLEDSAMYFCASKTNSHTGELFFGEGSRLTVL.

V gene TRBV5-5 combines with J gene TRBJ1-3; a weak D match, TRBD1 (5 bases). Germline V gene lookup returns CDR1 SGHKS and CDR2 YYEKEE (reference sequence). The CDR3 is made up of 16 amino acids. Between the trimmed V and J ends, which lost 0 bases and 9 bases, there was a span of 19 bases. Written as DNA, the CDR3 is TGTGCCAGCAGCTTGGCCGCGCAGGGCCCCTGGAGCACCATATATTTT. This translates into CASSLAAQGPWSTIYF.

This clonotype has ten or more counts. This chain links TRBV20-1 with TRBJ2-3, with no clear D. Germline V gene sequence: CDR1 DFQATT, CDR2 SNEGSKA (reference sequence). V lost 4 bases and J 6 bases, leaving 8 bases between the germline ends. The CDR3 has 11 residues. CDR3 DNA: TGCAGTGCTATATTTTTGGATACGCAGTATTTT. The encoded protein is CSAIFLDTQYF.

This chain links TRBV20-1 with TRBJ1-2; TRBD1 agrees at 10 bases. The V gene end was trimmed by 6 bases and the J gene end by 8 bases; junction bases not matched to a gene: 12. Looked up from germline, CDR1 is DFQATT and CDR2 is SNEGSKA (reference sequence). The CDR3 has 14 amino acids. This chain's CDR3 is CSARRQGAAGGYTF. In DNA, the CDR3 is TGCAGTGCGCGAAGACAGGGGGCAGCGGGGGGCTACACCTTC.

This clonotype was recorded a few times. The chain employs TRBV28 and TRBJ2-1; 8 nucleotides match TRBD1. V lost 5 bases, J lost 9 bases, and 6 bases stayed unmatched. The CDR3 is made up of 13 amino acids. Germline CDR1 and CDR2: MDHEN and SYDVKM. The CDR3 DNA reads TGTGCCAGCAGTGAGGACAGGGTCAGTGAGCAGTTCTTC. The encoded protein is CASSEDRVSEQFF. The complete variable domain, with remaining parts taken from reference TRBV28 and TRBJ2-1, reads DVKVTQSSRYLVKRTGEKVFLECVQDMDHENMFWYRQDPGLGLRLIYFSYDVKMKEKGDIPEGYSVSREKKERFSLILESASTNQTSMYLCASSEDRVSEQFFGPGTRLTVL.

The chain links TRBV4-3 to TRBJ2-3; 11 bases agree with TRBD1. There are 14 residues in the CDR3. Looked up from germline, CDR1 is LGHNA and CDR2 is YSLEER. V lost 7 bases and J lost 8; bases outside the gene matches: 8. The DNA for the CDR3 is TGCGCCAGCACCTGGGACAGGGGGTTAGGTACGCAGTATTTT. The encoded protein is CASTWDRGLGTQYF.

V is TRBV20-1 and J is TRBJ2-7, with 7 bases aligning to TRBD1. CDR3 length: 14 residues. J lost 3 bases, V lost 6 bases, and 11 bases had no gene match. From germline, CDR1 is DFQATT and CDR2 SNEGSKA (reference sequence). CDR3 in amino acids: CSAPSPGQFYEQYF. CDR3 DNA sequence: TGCAGTGCCCCCTCACCGGGACAGTTCTACGAGCAGTACTTC.

The chain employs TRBV6-2 or TRBV6-3 and TRBJ2-7; 8 nucleotides match TRBD1. After removal of 5 bases from V and 6 bases from J, the junction contained 15 bases not matched to a gene. CDR3 length: 16 amino acids. Germline CDR1 and CDR2: MNHEY and SVGEGT. The CDR3 here is CASSTTIRTGSLEQYF. CDR3 coding DNA: TGTGCCAGCAGTACCACTATTCGGACAGGGTCTCTCGAGCAGTACTTC.

This clonotype occurred once. A much larger clone lies a single base off, so this may be a read error. Since no conserved phenylalanine or tryptophan closes the CDR3, a read error is the likely cause. The CDR3 reads CSATGTRYGYTL. The CDR3, as DNA: TGCAGTGCGACCGGGACGCGGTATGGCTACACCTTA. The chain uses TRBV20-1 and TRBJ1-2; D is perhaps TRBD1 (5 bases). The germline V gene has CDR1 DFQATT and CDR2 SNEGSKA (reference sequence). The V end was cut by 6 bases, the J end by 5 bases, with 13 bases between. There are 12 residues in the CDR3.

This clonotype appeared many times. The V gene is TRBV5-5, the J gene TRBJ1-2; D may be TRBD1 (6 bases). The CDR3 sequence is 13 residues long. Germline assignment: CDR1 SGHKS and CDR2 YYEKEE (reference sequence). V lost 0 bases, J lost 8 bases, and 11 bases lay in between. CDR3 nucleotide sequence: TGTGCCAGCAGCTTGGCGGGTGGACAGGGCTACACCTTC. Protein: CASSLAGGQGYTF. Variable domain in full (rest from reference TRBV5-5 and TRBJ1-2): DAGVTQSPTHLIKTRGQQVTLRCSPISGHKSVSWYQQVLGQGPQFIFQYYEKEERGRGNFPDRFSARQFPNYSSELNVNALLLGDSALYLCASSLAGGQGYTFGSGTRLTVV.

This clonotype was counted ten times or more. The CDR3 sequence is CATKGQGRSGNTEAFF. For the CDR3, the DNA is TGTGCCACCAAGGGACAGGGCCGCTCGGGGAACACTGAAGCTTTCTTT. The chain couples TRBV24-1 to TRBJ1-1; 9 bases map to TRBD1. Trimming at V came to 8 bases and at J to 1 base, leaving 10 bases not matched to a gene. CDR3 length: 16 amino acids. Per germline, CDR1 KGHDR and CDR2 SFDVKD.

J is TRBJ2-2 and V is TRBV5-1; D ambiguous. V dropped 1 base and J dropped 6 bases, with 4 bases sitting between them. Germline V CDR1 and CDR2: SGHRS, YFSETQ. The CDR3 loop spans 12 amino acids. For the CDR3, the DNA is TGCGCCAGCAGCTTGTTTTCCGGGGAGCTGTTTTTT. Translating it yields CASSLFSGELFF.

Ten or more counts support this clonotype. The genes are TRBV7-9 and TRBJ2-1; D gene uncertain. CDR1 and CDR2 (germline): SEHNR, FQNEAQ (reference sequence). Between the trimmed V and J ends, which lost 7 bases and 0 bases, there was a span of 13 bases. The CDR3 loop spans 15 amino acids. The CDR3 spells CASTHGLGSYNEQFF. CDR3 coding DNA: TGTGCCAGCACGCATGGCCTGGGCTCCTACAATGAGCAGTTCTTC.

This clonotype has just a few counts. The gene calls are TRBV12-3 or TRBV12-4 and TRBJ2-6; D is unclear. V was shortened by 4 bases and J by 2 bases, with 6 bases between the two germline ends. The CDR3 runs to 14 residues. CDR3 amino acids: CASSWGAGANVLTF. The DNA of the CDR3 is TGTGCCAGCAGTTGGGGTGCTGGGGCCAACGTCCTGACTTTC.

This clonotype was counted once. J is TRBJ2-1 and V is TRBV5-1, with D possibly matching TRBD1 (5 bases). The V gene lost 2 bases and the J gene lost 0 bases, with 18 bases spanning the gap. The CDR3 contains 18 residues. CDR1 is SGHRS and CDR2 is YFSETQ in the germline V gene. In DNA, the CDR3 is TGCGCCAGCAGCTTCCGTCTAGGGGCGTTAGGCTCCTACAATGAGCAGTTCTTC. Its protein product is CASSFRLGALGSYNEQFF.

In its sample, this clonotype was seen a few times. The J gene is TRBJ2-7, the V gene TRBV7-9; D tentatively fits TRBD1 or TRBD2 (5 bases each). Germline assignment: CDR1 SEHNR and CDR2 FQNEAQ (reference sequence). Trimming took 4 bases from V and 7 from J, leaving 17 bases between them. This CDR3 comprises 14 residues. The CDR3 loop is CASSSERTGREQYF. CDR3 sequence (DNA): TGTGCCAGCAGCTCTGAGCGTACGGGGCGGGAGCAGTACTTC.

This clonotype was found a few times. J is TRBJ2-1 and V is TRBV6-2 or TRBV6-3; 7 bases match TRBD2. The CDR3 covers 16 residues. Germline V lookup: CDR1 MNHEY, CDR2 SVGEGT. The J segment lost 5 bases and the V segment lost 0 bases, leaving 7 bases of the junction unmatched. The CDR3 DNA follows: TGTGCCAGCAGTTACTCGAGATATGGGAGGGACAATGAGCAGTTCTTC. It specifies CASSYSRYGRDNEQFF.

There are a few counts of this clonotype. V and J are TRBV20-1 and TRBJ2-3; 7 nucleotides match TRBD1. The CDR3 totals 13 residues. Losses at the gene ends were 2 bases for V and 4 bases for J; bases not matched to a gene: 3. CDR1 and CDR2 (germline): DFQATT, SNEGSKA (reference sequence). CDR3 DNA: TGCAGTGCTAGATCCCAGGGGGCAGATACGCAGTATTTT. Protein: CSARSQGADTQYF.

This clonotype was seen ten or more times. The J gene is TRBJ2-7, the V gene TRBV20-1; D possibly uses TRBD1 or TRBD2 (5 bases each). The CDR3 runs to 14 residues. V was pared by 3 bases and J by 0 bases, with 12 bases between. Germline CDR1 DFQATT, CDR2 SNEGSKA (reference sequence). Written as DNA, the CDR3 is TGCAGTGCTAGGCCAGGGAGAGCCTCCTACGAGCAGTACTTC. Its translation: CSARPGRASYEQYF.

This clonotype was observed a few times. This rearrangement joins TRBV6-5 to TRBJ2-5; TRBD2 is a possible D gene (6 bases). The CDR3 has 16 residues. The germline V gene encodes CDR1 MNHEY and CDR2 SVGAGI. V was trimmed by 2 bases and J by 9 bases, leaving 22 bases between them. CDR3 protein: CASSYPKGTPPFPQYF. As DNA, the CDR3 is TGTGCCAGCAGTTACCCGAAAGGGACTCCTCCGTTTCCCCAGTACTTC.

In this sample, this clonotype turned up a few times. The rearrangement links TRBV4-2 to TRBJ2-3; 8 bases are a match to TRBD2. Germline CDR1 and CDR2: LGHNA and YNFKEQ. V lost 1 base to trimming and J lost 1 base; unmatched junction nucleotides: 4. The CDR3 spans 16 residues. In nucleotides, the CDR3 is TGTGCCAGCAGCCAAGGCGTGCGGGGGGGCACAGATACGCAGTATTTT. This codes for CASSQGVRGGTDTQYF.